Below, 7 T cell receptor beta chains from the same sample are listed, as sequenced in a study of technical replicates of blood from four donors. TCRdb's table, derived via immunoSEQ multiplex PCR, lists solely in-frame clones and lacks some. The sample includes about 70,000 clones, 95% seen only once; the top ten take roughly 0.26%. The sequenced sample was T cells isolated from PBMCs. The source is a human donor in good health.

The J gene is TRBJ1-1, the V gene TRBV7-2, with TRBD1 as a possible D gene (6 bases). The CDR3 spans 17 residues. Germline V CDR1 and CDR2: SGHTA, FQGNSA. Between the trimmed V and J ends, which lost 3 bases and 0 bases, there was a span of 17 bases. CDR3 DNA: TGTGCCAGCAGCTTCTTGCAGGGGTGGACCCTGAACACTGAAGCTTTCTTT. It encodes CASSFLQGWTLNTEAFF.

The chain has TRBV30 and TRBJ1-2, with no clear D. The CDR3 sequence is 12 residues long. CDR1 GTSNPN and CDR2 SVGIG come from the germline V gene (reference sequence). Deletions cut 4 bases from V and 8 bases from J, with 14 bases between. The CDR3 region has the DNA TGTGCCTGGACTAGATATTTAACGGGCTACACCTTC. Translated, it gives CAWTRYLTGYTF.

The chain has TRBV27 and TRBJ2-7; TRBD2 agrees at 12 bases. Germline V gene sequence: CDR1 MNHEY, CDR2 SMNVEV (reference sequence). The CDR3 sequence is 15 residues long. V lost 7 bases, J lost 5 bases, and 9 bases stayed unmatched. DNA of the CDR3: TGTGCCAGCATGAGGACTAGCGGGAAGGGGCACGAGCAGTACTTC. The encoded protein is CASMRTSGKGHEQYF.

This chain links TRBV28 with TRBJ2-7, with a possible D match to TRBD1 (5 bases). The germline V and J ends were trimmed by 3 bases and 7 bases, with 13 bases remaining between them. CDR3 length: 13 amino acids. Per the germline V gene, CDR1 is MDHEN and CDR2 is SYDVKM. The CDR3 sequence: CASSFSPGMEQYF. CDR3 DNA sequence: TGTGCCAGCAGTTTTTCACCAGGGATGGAGCAGTACTTC.

The chain employs TRBV6-1 and TRBJ2-7, with a weak D call TRBD2 (6 bases). CDR3 size: 13 residues. Germline V gene sequence: CDR1 MNHNS, CDR2 SASEGT. Between the trimmed V and J ends, which lost 5 bases and 5 bases, there was a span of 13 bases. The CDR3 coding sequence is TGTGCCAGCAGTCCCGGAGGGGTACACGAGCAGTACTTC. Protein: CASSPGGVHEQYF.

The chain has TRBV10-3 and TRBJ2-1; 8 bases are shared with TRBD2. CDR1 is ENHRY and CDR2 is SYGVKD in the germline V gene. The V gene end was trimmed by 6 bases and the J gene end by 7 bases; junction bases not matched to a gene: 8. The CDR3 sequence is 14 residues long. In DNA, the CDR3 is TGTGCCATCAGGGAGCGGGAGCTTGGTAATGAGCAGTTCTTC. It specifies CAIRERELGNEQFF.

The V gene is TRBV5-1, the J gene TRBJ1-1; tentative D call: TRBD1 (5 bases). The germline V and J ends were trimmed by 4 bases and 0 bases, with 16 bases remaining between them. The germline CDR1 and CDR2 sequences are SGHRS and YFSETQ. The CDR3 is 16 amino acids. CDR3 sequence (DNA): TGCGCCAGCAGCCCCCGGCCAGGGCACCTGAACACTGAAGCTTTCTTT. Translating gives CASSPRPGHLNTEAFF. Combining the CDR3 with reference TRBV5-1 and TRBJ1-1 gives the whole variable domain KAGVTQTPRYLIKTRGQQVTLSCSPISGHRSVSWYQQTPGQGLQFLFEYFSETQRNKGNFPGRFSGRQFSNSRSEMNVSTLELGDSALYLCASSPRPGHLNTEAFFGQGTRLTVV.